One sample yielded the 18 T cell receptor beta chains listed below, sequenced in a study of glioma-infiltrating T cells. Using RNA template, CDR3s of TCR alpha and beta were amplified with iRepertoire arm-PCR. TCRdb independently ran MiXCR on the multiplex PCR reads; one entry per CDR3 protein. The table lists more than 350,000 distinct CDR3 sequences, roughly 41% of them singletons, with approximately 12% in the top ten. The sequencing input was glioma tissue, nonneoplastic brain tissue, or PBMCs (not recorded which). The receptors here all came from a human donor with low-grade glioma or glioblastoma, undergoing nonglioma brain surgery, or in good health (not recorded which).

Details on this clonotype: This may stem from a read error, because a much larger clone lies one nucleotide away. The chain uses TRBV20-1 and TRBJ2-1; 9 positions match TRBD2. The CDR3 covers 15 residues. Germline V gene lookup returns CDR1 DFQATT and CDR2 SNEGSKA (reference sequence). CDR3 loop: CSAVGLALSYNERFF. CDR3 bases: TGCAGTGCTGTCGGACTAGCGCTGTCCTACAATGAGCGGTTCTTC.

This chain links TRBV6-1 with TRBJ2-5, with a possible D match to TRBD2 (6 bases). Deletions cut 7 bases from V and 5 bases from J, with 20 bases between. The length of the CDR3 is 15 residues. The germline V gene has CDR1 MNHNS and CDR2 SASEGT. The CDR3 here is CASTTAGTRRETQYF. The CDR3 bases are TGTGCCAGCACCACCGCCGGGACTCGAAGGGAGACCCAGTACTTC.

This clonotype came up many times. The CDR3 DNA is TGTGCCAGCAGTGAGACGGCGGTAGCCAAAAACATTCAGTACTTC. As protein: CASSETAVAKNIQYF. The rearrangement links TRBV6-2 or TRBV6-3 to TRBJ2-4, with D unclear. The ends were cut back, 5 bases at V and 0 bases at J, with 11 bases in the middle. The length of the CDR3 is 15 residues. CDR1 is MNHEY, CDR2 SVGEGT, per germline.

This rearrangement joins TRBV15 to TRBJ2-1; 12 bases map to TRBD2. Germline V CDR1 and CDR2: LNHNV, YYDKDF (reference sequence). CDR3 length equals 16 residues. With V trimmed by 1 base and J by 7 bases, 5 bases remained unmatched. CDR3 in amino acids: CATSRGLAGVGNEQFF. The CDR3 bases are TGTGCCACCAGCAGAGGACTAGCGGGAGTCGGGAATGAGCAGTTCTTC.

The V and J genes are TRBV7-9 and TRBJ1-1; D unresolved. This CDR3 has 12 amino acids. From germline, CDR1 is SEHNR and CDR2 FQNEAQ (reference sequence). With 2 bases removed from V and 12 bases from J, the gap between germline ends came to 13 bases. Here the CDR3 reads CASSLPQIESFF. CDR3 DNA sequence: TGTGCCAGCAGCTTACCCCAGATCGAATCTTTCTTT. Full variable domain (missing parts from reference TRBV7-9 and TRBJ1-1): DTGVSQNPRHKITKRGQNVTFRCDPISEHNRLYWYRQTLGQGPEFLTYFQNEAQLEKSRLLSDRFSAERPKGSFSTLEIQRTEQGDSAMYLCASSLPQIESFFGQGTRLTVV.

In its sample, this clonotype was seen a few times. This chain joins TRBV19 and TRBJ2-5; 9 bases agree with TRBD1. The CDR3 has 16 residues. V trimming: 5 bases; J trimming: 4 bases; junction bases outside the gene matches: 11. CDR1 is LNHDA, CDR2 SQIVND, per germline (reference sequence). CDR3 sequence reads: CASSLRQGEILETQYF. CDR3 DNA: TGTGCCAGTAGTCTTCGACAGGGGGAAATTTTAGAGACCCAGTACTTC.

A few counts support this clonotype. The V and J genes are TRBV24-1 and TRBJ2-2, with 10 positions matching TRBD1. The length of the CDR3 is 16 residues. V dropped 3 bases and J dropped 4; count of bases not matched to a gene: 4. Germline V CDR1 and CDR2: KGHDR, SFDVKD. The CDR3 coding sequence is TGTGCCACCAGTGATCCGGGACAGGGGAGCACCGGGGAGCTGTTTTTT. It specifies CATSDPGQGSTGELFF.

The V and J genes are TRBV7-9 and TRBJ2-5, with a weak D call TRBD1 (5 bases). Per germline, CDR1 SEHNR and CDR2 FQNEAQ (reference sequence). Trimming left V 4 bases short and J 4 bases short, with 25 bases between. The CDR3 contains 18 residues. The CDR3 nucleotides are TGTGCCAGCAGCTATCTGGTGGTCGACAGTCGTGTCCGAGAGACCCAGTACTTC. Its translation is CASSYLVVDSRVRETQYF.

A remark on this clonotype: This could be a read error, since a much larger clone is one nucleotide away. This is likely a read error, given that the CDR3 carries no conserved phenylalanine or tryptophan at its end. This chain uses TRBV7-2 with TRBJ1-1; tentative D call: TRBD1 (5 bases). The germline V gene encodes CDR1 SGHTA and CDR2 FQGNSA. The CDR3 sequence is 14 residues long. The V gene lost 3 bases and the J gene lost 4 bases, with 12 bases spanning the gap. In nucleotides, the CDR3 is TGTGCCAGCAGCTTTGTGCAGGGTGGCACTGAAGCTTTCTAT. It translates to CASSFVQGGTEAFY.

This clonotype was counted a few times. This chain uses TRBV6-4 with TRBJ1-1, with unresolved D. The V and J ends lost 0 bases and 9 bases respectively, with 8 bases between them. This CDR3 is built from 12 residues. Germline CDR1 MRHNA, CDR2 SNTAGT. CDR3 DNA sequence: TGTGCCAGCAGTGACTCCCGACGGAAAGCTTTCTTT. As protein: CASSDSRRKAFF.

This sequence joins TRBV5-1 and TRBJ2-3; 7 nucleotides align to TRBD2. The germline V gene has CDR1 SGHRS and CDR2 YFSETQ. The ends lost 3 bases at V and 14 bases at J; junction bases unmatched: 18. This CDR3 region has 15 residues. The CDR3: CASSWEASGTAWLYF. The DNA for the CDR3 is TGCGCCAGCAGCTGGGAGGCTAGCGGAACAGCCTGGCTGTATTTT.

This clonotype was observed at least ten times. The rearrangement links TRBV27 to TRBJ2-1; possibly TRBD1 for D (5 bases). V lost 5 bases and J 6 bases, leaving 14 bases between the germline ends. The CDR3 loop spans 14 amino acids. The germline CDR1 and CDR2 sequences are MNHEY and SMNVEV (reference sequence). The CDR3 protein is CASSPRVIGNEQFF. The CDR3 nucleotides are TGTGCCAGCAGTCCCAGGGTAATAGGCAATGAGCAGTTCTTC.

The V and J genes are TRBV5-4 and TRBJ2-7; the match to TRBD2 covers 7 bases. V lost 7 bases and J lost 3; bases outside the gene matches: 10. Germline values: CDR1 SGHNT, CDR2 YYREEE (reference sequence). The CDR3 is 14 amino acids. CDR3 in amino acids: CASSPGGSGYEQYF. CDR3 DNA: TGTGCCAGCTCCCCGGGGGGTTCGGGCTACGAGCAGTACTTC.

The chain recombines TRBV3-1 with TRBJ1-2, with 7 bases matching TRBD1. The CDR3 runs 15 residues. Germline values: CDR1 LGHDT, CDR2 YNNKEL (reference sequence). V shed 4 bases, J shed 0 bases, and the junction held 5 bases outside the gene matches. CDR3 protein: CASSPSGQPNYGYTF. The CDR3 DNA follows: TGTGCCAGCAGCCCATCGGGACAGCCTAACTATGGCTACACCTTC.

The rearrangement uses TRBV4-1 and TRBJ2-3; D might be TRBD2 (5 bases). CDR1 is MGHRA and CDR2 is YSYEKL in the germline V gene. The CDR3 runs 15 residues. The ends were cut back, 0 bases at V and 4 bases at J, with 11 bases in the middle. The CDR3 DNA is TGCGCCAGCAGCCAAGAACTAGTGGGCCCAGATACGCAGTATTTT. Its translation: CASSQELVGPDTQYF.

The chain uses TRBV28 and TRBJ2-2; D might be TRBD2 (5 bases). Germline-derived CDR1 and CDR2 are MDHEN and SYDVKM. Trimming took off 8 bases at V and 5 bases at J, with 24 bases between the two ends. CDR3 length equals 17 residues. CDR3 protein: CASARPIILAPTGELFF. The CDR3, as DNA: TGTGCCAGCGCGAGACCAATAATTCTAGCTCCGACCGGGGAGCTGTTTTTT.

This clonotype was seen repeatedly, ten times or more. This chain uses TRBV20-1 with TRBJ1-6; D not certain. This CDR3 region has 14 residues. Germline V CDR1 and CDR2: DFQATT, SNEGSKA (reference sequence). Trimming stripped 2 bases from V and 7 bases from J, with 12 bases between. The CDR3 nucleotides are TGCAGTGCTAGATCACGGACGGGAAATTCACCCCTCCACTTT. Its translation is CSARSRTGNSPLHF.

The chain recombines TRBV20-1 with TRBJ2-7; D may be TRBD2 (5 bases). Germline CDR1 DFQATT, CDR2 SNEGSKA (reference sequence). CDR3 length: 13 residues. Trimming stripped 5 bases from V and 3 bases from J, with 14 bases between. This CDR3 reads CSAPGLTLYEQYF. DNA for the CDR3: TGCAGTGCTCCTGGACTGACCCTCTACGAGCAGTACTTC.